This T cell receptor beta chain is drawn from a study of sequential checkpoint blockade in melanoma. Study summary: Approximately 20 patients had tumor biopsies before treatment and at week 13.

Treatment reported: randomized to nivolumab then ipilimumab (arm A) or the reverse (arm B). The CDR3 runs 14 residues. Per the germline V gene, CDR1 is SQVTM and CDR2 is ANQGSEA. Trimming removed 3 bases at V and 3 bases at J, with 15 bases between. The method was immunoSEQ multiplex PCR; TCRdb's version includes in-frame clones alone and lacks a portion of them. The data contain roughly 9,600 clones, about 26% of them singletons. The material sequenced was tumor tissue (inferred from file names), taken from a patient given nivolumab and ipilimumab in sequence. The TCR was taken from a human donor with melanoma. The chain combines TRBV29-1 with TRBJ2-7; possibly TRBD1 for D (6 bases). For the CDR3, the DNA is TGCAGCGTTGAGGCCTCCGAGGGGGACTACGAGCAGTACTTC. Its translation: CSVEASEGDYEQYF.